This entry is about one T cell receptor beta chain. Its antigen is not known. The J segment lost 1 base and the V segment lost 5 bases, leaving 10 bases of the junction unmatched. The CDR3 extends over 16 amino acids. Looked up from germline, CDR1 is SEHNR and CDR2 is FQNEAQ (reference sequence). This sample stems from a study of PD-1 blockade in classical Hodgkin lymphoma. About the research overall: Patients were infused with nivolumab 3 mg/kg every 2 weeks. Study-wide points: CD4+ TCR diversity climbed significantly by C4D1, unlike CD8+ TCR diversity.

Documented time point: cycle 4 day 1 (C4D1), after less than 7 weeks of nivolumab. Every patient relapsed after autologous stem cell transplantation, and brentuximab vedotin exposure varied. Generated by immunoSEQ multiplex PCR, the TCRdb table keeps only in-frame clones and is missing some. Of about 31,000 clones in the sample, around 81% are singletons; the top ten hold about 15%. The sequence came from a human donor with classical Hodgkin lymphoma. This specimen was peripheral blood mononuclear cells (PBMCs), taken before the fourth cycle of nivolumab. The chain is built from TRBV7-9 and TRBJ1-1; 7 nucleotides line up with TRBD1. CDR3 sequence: CASSRYSGQTNTEAFF. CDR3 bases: TGTGCCAGCAGCCGATACTCGGGACAGACGAACACTGAAGCTTTCTTT.